The T cell receptor beta chain under discussion was sequenced for a study of cytomegalovirus exposure and HLA in healthy donors. Comment on this clone: The antigen remains unidentified.

Regarding the study as a whole: Likely technical artifact: a cluster of highly shared sequence variants. TRBV6-2, TRBV6-3 and other indistinguishable V segments were excluded.

This PCR relied on a set of 60 Vbeta primers and 13 Jbeta primers. As processed by the authors: Later work found approximately 80 million unique TCR beta chains, with roughly 11 million shared. This table comes from immunoSEQ multiplex PCR, and its TCRdb copy is limited to in-frame clones, with some not included. V, J and clone size are those of that table, while D and trimming were read from the DNA. The data show 200,000 to 250,000 clones, more than 75% seen once. As for the donors, each was a healthy bone marrow donor. The germline V and J ends were trimmed by 5 bases and 0 bases, with 14 bases remaining between them. The CDR3 spans 15 residues. The germline gives CDR1 SEHNR, CDR2 FQNEAQ (reference sequence).

The chain recombines TRBV7-9 with TRBJ2-7; possible D gene TRBD1, 6 bases. The material sequenced was PBMCs. The sequence derives from a woman aged 40 to 55 in good health and CMV-seronegative. The DNA for the CDR3 is TGTGCCAGCAGCGGTACGACAGGCACCTCCTACGAGCAGTACTTC. The encoded protein is CASSGTTGTSYEQYF.